This TCR beta chain emerged from a study of identical twins. Germline V gene sequence: CDR1 SQVTM, CDR2 ANQGSEA. V lost 4 bases and J lost 1; bases outside the gene matches: 12. The CDR3 covers 16 residues. This clonotype was seen at least ten times. Template switching (which added a universal primer site) was used, and cDNA carried unique molecular identifiers. TCRdb reanalysed the 5' RACE reads using MiXCR and keeps one entry per CDR3 protein. The profile shows under 250,000 distinct CDR3 sequences, about 7.5% of them singletons. The sample was also linked to a second study, of yellow fever vaccine responses in identical twins.

V is TRBV29-1 and J is TRBJ1-1, with 7 nucleotides matching TRBD1. What was sequenced was memory (CD45RO+) T cells sorted from blood. The sequence derives from a woman aged 18 to 35 in good health. This CDR3 is CSVVGRDSHSNTEAFF. The DNA of the CDR3 is TGCAGCGTTGTCGGACGGGACAGTCACTCGAACACTGAAGCTTTCTTT. The complete variable domain, with remaining parts taken from reference TRBV29-1 and TRBJ1-1, reads SAVISQKPSRDICQRGTSLTIQCQVDSQVTMMFWYRQQPGQSLTLIATANQGSEATYESGFVIDKFPISRPNLTFSTLTVSNMSPEDSSIYLCSVVGRDSHSNTEAFFGQGTRLTVV.